A selection of T cell receptor beta chains follows, all from one sample in a study of blood T cell repertoires in COVID-19. Measured with immunoSEQ multiplex PCR; TCRdb has only the in-frame clones, and not every one. This sample has over 200,000 clones; around 90% occur once, and the top ten carry about a tenth. Sequenced input: PBMCs or T cells enriched from blood (not recorded which). Source of these receptors: a man aged 30 to 45 who had recovered from COVID-19. CDR3s include the opening cysteine and the closing phenylalanine or tryptophan.

j_call	v_call	cdr3_aa
TRBJ2-2	TRBV7-9	CASSRPRQGWTGELFF
TRBJ2-5	TRBV10-3	CAISESISLGQDPYQETQYF
TRBJ1-3	TRBV9	CASSVEGASSGNTIYF
TRBJ2-7	TRBV7-8	CASSLVRVGPAGGEQYF
TRBJ2-3	TRBV28	CASTQPGTPNFAMPTDTQYF
TRBJ1-2	TRBV5-8	CASSRLGGAYGYTF
TRBJ2-7	TRBV29-1	CSVEGAPTGSEQYF
TRBJ1-5	TRBV5-6	CASSPRDRGNQPQHF
TRBJ1-2	TRBV9	CASSVAYRGYGYTF
TRBJ2-7	TRBV14	CASSPGPYYEQYF
TRBJ1-6	TRBV5-1	CASSLGAGNGNSPLHF
TRBJ1-1	TRBV6-5	CASSLGQGSEAFF
TRBJ1-2	TRBV19	CASSVKTGSNYGYTF
TRBJ2-7	TRBV7-9	CASSLSPETTYEQYF
TRBJ2-2	TRBV7-3	CASGTGSTGELFF
TRBJ2-7	TRBV7-2	CASSGRQASYEQYF
TRBJ1-1	TRBV6-1	CASSDDRGNTEAFF
TRBJ1-2	TRBV4-1	CASSQYRTGSGYTF
TRBJ2-7	TRBV30	CAWSGQGANEQYF
TRBJ1-1	TRBV5-4	CASSLGRGETEAFF
TRBJ2-7	TRBV3-1/TRBV3-2	CASSQDLAGGYEQYF
TRBJ1-2	TRBV29-1	CSVEEGREGSYGYTF
TRBJ1-1	TRBV19	CASSIGGNTEAFF
TRBJ2-1	TRBV18	CASSLSLQGAYEQFF
TRBJ2-4	TRBV10-1	CASSESNTQGQYF
TRBJ1-2	TRBV7-2	CASNPGSGHANYGYTF
TRBJ2-7	TRBV14	CASSQQGLEQYF
TRBJ2-3	TRBV7-9	CASSLLAGARSTDTQYF
TRBJ1-1	TRBV6-6	CASSNGGQIYTEAFF
TRBJ2-7	TRBV25-1	CASSESGSGRSEQYF
TRBJ2-7	TRBV7-9	CASSWGYRGRSSYEQYF
TRBJ2-5	TRBV9	CASSVVPGTVETQYF
TRBJ2-3	TRBV4-3	CASSQEVHFSGNTQYF
TRBJ1-6	TRBV10-3	CAIGRPNPGQGTSPLHF
TRBJ1-3	TRBV2	CASSPQGLGNTIYF
TRBJ2-7	TRBV18	CASSPAGGEQYF
TRBJ1-6	TRBV4-2	CASSQVGEQLNSPLHF
TRBJ1-1	TRBV6-5	CASRHYPGLNTEAFF
TRBJ1-5	TRBV2	CASSEIRPRGNQPQHF
TRBJ2-2	TRBV5-8	CASSFRLLGTGELFF